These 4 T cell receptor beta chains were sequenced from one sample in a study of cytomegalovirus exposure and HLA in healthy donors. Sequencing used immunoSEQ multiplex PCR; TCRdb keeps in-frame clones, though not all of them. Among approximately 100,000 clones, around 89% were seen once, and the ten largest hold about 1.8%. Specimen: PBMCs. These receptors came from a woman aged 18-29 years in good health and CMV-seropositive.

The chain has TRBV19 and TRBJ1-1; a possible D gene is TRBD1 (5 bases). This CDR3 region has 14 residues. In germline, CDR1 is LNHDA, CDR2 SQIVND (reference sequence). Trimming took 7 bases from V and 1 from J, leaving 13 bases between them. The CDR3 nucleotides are TGTGCCAGTACCTCGGGACTTACGAACACTGAAGCTTTCTTT. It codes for CASTSGLTNTEAFF.

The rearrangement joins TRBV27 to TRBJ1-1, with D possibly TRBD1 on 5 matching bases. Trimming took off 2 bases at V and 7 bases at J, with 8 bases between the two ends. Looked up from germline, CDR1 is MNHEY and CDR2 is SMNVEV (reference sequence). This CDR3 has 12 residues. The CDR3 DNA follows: TGTGCCAGCAGTTTAGGGCAGGGTGAAGCTTTCTTT. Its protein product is CASSLGQGEAFF.

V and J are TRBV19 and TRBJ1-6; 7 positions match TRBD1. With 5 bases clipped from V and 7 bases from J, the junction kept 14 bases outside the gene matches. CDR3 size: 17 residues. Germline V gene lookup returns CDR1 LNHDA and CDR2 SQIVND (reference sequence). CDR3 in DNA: TGTGCCAGTAGTCTTCAGGGGTACGGGACAGTAAATTCACCCCTCCACTTT. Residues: CASSLQGYGTVNSPLHF.

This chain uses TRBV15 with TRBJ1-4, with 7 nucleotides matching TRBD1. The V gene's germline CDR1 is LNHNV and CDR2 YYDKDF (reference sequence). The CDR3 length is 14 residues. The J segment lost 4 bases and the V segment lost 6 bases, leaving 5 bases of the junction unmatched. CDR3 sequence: CATRDDRVNEKLFF. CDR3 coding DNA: TGTGCCACCAGAGACGACAGGGTTAATGAAAAACTGTTTTTT.